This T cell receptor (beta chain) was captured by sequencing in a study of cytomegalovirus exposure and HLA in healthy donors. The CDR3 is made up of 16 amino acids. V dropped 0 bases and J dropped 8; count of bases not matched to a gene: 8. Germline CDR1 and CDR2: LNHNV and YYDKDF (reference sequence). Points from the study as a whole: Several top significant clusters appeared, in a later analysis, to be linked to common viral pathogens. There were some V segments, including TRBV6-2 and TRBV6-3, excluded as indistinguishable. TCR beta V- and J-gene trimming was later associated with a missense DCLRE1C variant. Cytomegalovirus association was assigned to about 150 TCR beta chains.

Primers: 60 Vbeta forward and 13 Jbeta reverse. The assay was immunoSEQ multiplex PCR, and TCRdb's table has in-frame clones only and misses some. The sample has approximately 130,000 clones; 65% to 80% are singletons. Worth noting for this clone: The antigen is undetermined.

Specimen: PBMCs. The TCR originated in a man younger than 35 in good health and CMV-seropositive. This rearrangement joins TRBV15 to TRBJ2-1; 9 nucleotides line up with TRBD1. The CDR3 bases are TGTGCCACCAGCAGAGAAGCGACAGGGGGTTACCATGAGCAGTTCTTC. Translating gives CATSREATGGYHEQFF.